This TCR beta chain originates from a study of T cells in Graves' hyperthyroidism and ophthalmopathy. The study's findings and limits: Most clonotypes that expanded in the thyroid above 0.001 also showed up in blood.

This CDR3 comprises 15 residues. Trimming cost V 3 bases and J 6 bases; bases outside gene matches: 6. CDR1 and CDR2 (germline): MDHEN, SYDVKM. This clonotype has at least ten counts. The antigen remains undetermined. The investigators amplified TCR beta CDR3 regions from RNA transcripts. First-round RT-PCR targeting the TCR CDR3 was performed with the HTBI primer set. One entry per CDR3 protein, called by TCRdb with MiXCR from the multiplex PCR reads. Seen here are about 640,000 distinct CDR3 sequences, about 14% observed once, and the top ten hold under 15%. This clonotype was sampled from a woman aged 50 to 65 with Graves' ophthalmopathy. The sequenced material came from blood. The chain has TRBV28 and TRBJ2-1; 9 bases fit TRBD1. The chain's CDR3 is CASSFSGQGSNEQFF. The CDR3 DNA reads TGTGCCAGCAGTTTTTCGGGACAGGGTTCCAATGAGCAGTTCTTC.